This T cell receptor beta chain was found in a study of blood T cell repertoires in COVID-19. CDR1 and CDR2 (germline): ENHRY, SYGVKD. V lost 10 bases to trimming and J lost 2 bases, with 10 bases between them. CDR3 length equals 12 residues. Using immunoSEQ multiplex PCR, the repertoire was profiled, and TCRdb retains in-frame clones only, with some absent. The sample includes around 170,000 clones, approximately 84% of them seen just once. Material: PBMCs or T cells enriched from blood (not recorded which). The source of this sequence is a man between 50 and 59 years old who had recovered from COVID-19. The genes are TRBV10-3 and TRBJ2-3; tentative D call: TRBD2 (5 bases). CDR3 coding DNA: TGTGCCACCGAGGGAAACACAGATACGCAGTATTTT. It yields the protein CATEGNTDTQYF.